The rows below give T cell receptor beta chains drawn from one sample of a study of T cells in localized non-small cell lung cancer. TCRdb's copy holds only in-frame clones and misses some; the assay was immunoSEQ multiplex PCR. The sample has around 79,000 clones, around three quarters seen once. Here the sequenced sample was PBMCs, taken before any cancer treatment. These receptors all come from a man between 40 and 70 years old with stage II squamous cell lung carcinoma. Each CDR3 is given with its conserved first and last residue. Not all rows give a size; the values are once, few, many and, for expanded clones, a class.

J gene,clone size,V gene,CDR3 protein
TRBJ2-5,NA,TRBV19,CASSHGTSGIKDQETQYF
TRBJ1-5,NA,TRBV5-5,CASSPTGGRSNQPQHF
TRBJ2-4,NA,TRBV18,CASSPTPGTIIFQGAKNIQYF
TRBJ2-1,NA,TRBV5-1,CASSLAWLGDRDNEQFF
TRBJ2-1,NA,TRBV6-6,CASRFGNEQFF
TRBJ2-1,NA,TRBV5-4,CASSRPPGGEQFF
TRBJ2-3,NA,TRBV7-3,CASSSSGGTDTQYF
TRBJ2-7,NA,TRBV7-9,CASSSLSYEQYF
TRBJ2-1,NA,TRBV6-6,CASSYSLAQYNEQFF
TRBJ1-1,NA,TRBV19,CASRWGLGAFF
TRBJ1-4,once,TRBV15,CATSTGLATNEKLFF
TRBJ1-2,NA,TRBV7-2,CASSLAGTGGSGYTF
TRBJ2-3,NA,TRBV5-1,CASSSKLADTDTQYF
TRBJ2-3,NA,TRBV5-1,CASSPGGTSGTDTQYF
TRBJ1-4,NA,TRBV5-1,CASTSGVDEKLFF
TRBJ1-5,NA,TRBV11-2,CASSYRDRGLSGSNQPQHF
TRBJ1-3,NA,TRBV7-2,CASSLAASRGNTIYF
TRBJ2-7,NA,TRBV5-4,CASSPGTSGPYEQYF
TRBJ1-5,NA,TRBV6-1,CASSGRQLSNQPQHF
TRBJ2-7,NA,TRBV7-8,CASSLTGQYYEQYF
TRBJ2-2,NA,TRBV7-3,CASSFSPGNTGELFF
TRBJ1-5,NA,TRBV19,CASSLRNQPQHF
TRBJ2-1,NA,TRBV7-3,CASSDLAGGEQFF
TRBJ1-2,few,TRBV7-9,CASSPGRGPYTF
TRBJ2-7,few,TRBV30,CAWNRPRTGKGEQYF
TRBJ2-2,NA,TRBV4-1,CASSLRQGQTNTGELFF
TRBJ2-7,NA,TRBV7-9,CASSPGWATGSYEQYF
TRBJ1-6,NA,TRBV5-4,CASNARDGNNSPLHF
TRBJ2-5,NA,TRBV7-9,CARVDTRSRTETQYF
TRBJ1-1,NA,TRBV7-9,CASSLMMPEAFF
TRBJ2-2,NA,TRBV6-4,CASSPTPGTGELFF
TRBJ2-5,NA,TRBV7-2,CASSLWELQETQYF
TRBJ1-2,NA,TRBV28,CASSLPARVRGYTF
TRBJ2-7,once,TRBV7-2,CASSLAFSSYEQYF
TRBJ2-2,NA,TRBV28,CASIPVADGELFF
TRBJ1-2,NA,TRBV30,CAWSREGLYGYTF
TRBJ1-1,NA,TRBV5-1,CASSLDPRAEAFF
TRBJ1-2,once,TRBV30,CAWRGAGSYGYTF
TRBJ1-1,NA,TRBV18,CASSPLFGPEDTEAFF
TRBJ1-5,NA,TRBV7-2,CASSLDRGGGGQPQHF
TRBJ1-5,NA,TRBV19,CASKKAGAGQPQHF
TRBJ2-3,few,TRBV15,CATSGRLAASTDTQYF